This T cell receptor beta chain emerged from a study of cytomegalovirus exposure and HLA in healthy donors. Study information: Counted in an early data release were 85 million or so unique TCRs from HLA-typed donors. The study's findings and limits: V- and J-gene trimming in TCR beta was tied to a missense DCLRE1C variant by an analysis performed later.

A multiplex PCR was run with 60 Vbeta primers and 13 Jbeta primers. The method was immunoSEQ multiplex PCR; TCRdb's version includes in-frame clones alone and lacks a portion of them. Of 110,000 to 150,000 clones listed, approximately 80% were seen once; the top ten hold approximately 5.1%. With 3 bases removed from V and 1 base from J, the gap between germline ends came to 16 bases. This CDR3 is built from 17 residues. Germline loops: CDR1 SNHLY, CDR2 FYNNEI. A word on this clone: Its antigen is unknown.

The sequenced material came from PBMCs. This clonotype originated in a male donor in good health and CMV-seronegative. The rearrangement links TRBV2 to TRBJ1-5, with D tentatively TRBD1 (5 bases). The CDR3 nucleotides are TGTGCCAGCAGTGAGATTCGTGCAGGGTGGAGCAATCAGCCCCAGCATTTT. Encoded protein: CASSEIRAGWSNQPQHF. The variable domain in full, with the rest retrieved from reference TRBV2 and TRBJ1-5, is EPEVTQTPSHQVTQMGQEVILRCVPISNHLYFYWYRQILGQKVEFLVSFYNNEISEKSEIFDDQFSVERPDGSNFTLKIRSTKLEDSAMYFCASSEIRAGWSNQPQHFGDGTRLSIL.